This TCR beta chain was obtained from a study of T cell repertoires in ileal Crohn's disease. Study-level background: Postoperative therapy was given to about half: roughly twelve thiopurines, 18 anti-TNF agents. Biopsies of inflamed ileum from the surgical specimen form M0 samples.

Only in-frame clones appear in the TCRdb table, and some are missing; sequencing was by immunoSEQ multiplex PCR. In the table there are about 2,000 clones, 93% of which are singletons. In regard to this clone: The antigen is unknown.

The study, taken as a whole, reports: Compared with non-smokers, active smokers at surgery showed more clonal expansions. Clonality above 26.8% at surgery always came with endoscopic recurrence.

Time point given: inflamed ileum from the surgical specimen. This TCR came from an adult with Crohn's disease. The sequencing sample was made of ileal tissue.

CDR3 protein: CASSSGTGSHEQYF. CDR3 DNA: TGTGCCAGCAGCTCCGGGACAGGGTCCCACGAGCAGTACTTC. The chain carries TRBV14 and TRBJ2-7, with TRBD1 matching 9 bases. Trimming took 5 bases from V and 5 from J; bases not matched to a gene: 7. CDR1 and CDR2 from the germline V gene are SGHDN and FVKESK. The CDR3 is 14 residues long.